This T cell receptor (beta chain) was documented in a study of technical replicates of blood from a handful of donors (dated by TCRdb to the late 2010s). The germline V end is reduced by 4 bases and the J end by 9 bases; junction bases left unmatched: 8. There are 14 amino acids in the CDR3, from cysteine to phenylalanine inclusive. The entry retains the CDR3 DNA only, 42 bases that are in frame from base 1. The germline V gene gives CDR1 as SGHNT and CDR2 as YENEEA. The method was the immunoSEQ multiplex PCR assay. The source is immuneACCESS, and TCRdb retained only in-frame sequences with V and J called. Part of the clones is not carried over; for the studies checked, unresolved V genes explain less than half of this, and the remainder is unexplained. In all, the sample holds about 88,000 clones, and around 93% of those were seen once. The ten largest clones capture 0.2% to 0.3% of the sample. Of note for this clone: What this receptor recognizes is not known. Base qualities are missing; no much larger clone stands one base away.

This sequence originates from a human donor in good health. The material sequenced was T cells isolated from PBMCs. Rearrangement joined TRBV11-3 to TRBJ2-1, with TRBD1 matching 8 junction bases. The CDR3 loop reads CASSSAGQVPEQFF. In nucleotides, the sequence is TGTGCCAGCAGCTCCGCGGGACAGGTTCCTGAGCAGTTCTTC. This CDR3, with the reference TRBV11-3 and TRBJ2-1 proteins standing in past its ends, gives the full variable domain EAGVVQSPRYKIIEKKQPVAFWCNPISGHNTLYWYLQNLGQGPELLIRYENEEAVDDSQLPKDRFSAERLKGVDSTLKIQPAELGDSAVYLCASSSAGQVPEQFFGPGTRLTVL.